This T cell receptor (beta chain) emerged from a study of early T cells in non-severe SARS-CoV-2 infection. MiXCR, applied by TCRdb to the 5' RACE reads, yields one record per CDR3 protein. The sample records 43,000 or so distinct CDR3 sequences, about 7% being singletons. The CDR3 totals 16 residues. In germline, CDR1 is MNHNY, CDR2 SVGAGI (reference sequence). Trimming cost V 8 bases and J 5 bases; bases outside gene matches: 17. This sequence was found in an adult who was a healthcare worker with PCR-confirmed SARS-CoV-2 infection or an uninfected control (not recorded which). The sample was whole blood. The rearrangement uses TRBV6-6 and TRBJ2-5; 7 bases agree with TRBD1. The CDR3, as DNA: TGTGCCAGCTCCCCCACCGGGACAGTCTCCACGGAGACCCAGTACTTC. Amino acids: CASSPTGTVSTETQYF.